This T cell receptor (beta chain) was found in a study of PD-L1 blockade in urothelial cancer. In the study overall: Males with bladder-origin urothelial cancer constituted about nine tenths of the roughly 29 patients. Chemotherapy regimens numbering 0 to 3 had been given to patients.

V was clipped by 2 bases and J by 8 bases, with 12 bases between them. The CDR3 runs 14 residues. Germline values: CDR1 MNHEY, CDR2 SMNVEV (reference sequence). Time point: peripheral blood 6 weeks after treatment start. There were between 1 and 8 samples from each patient, taken pretreatment and on-treatment. Spiking of synthetic TCR analog templates was performed in each PCR. This table comes from immunoSEQ multiplex PCR, and its TCRdb copy is limited to in-frame clones, with some not included. This sample has around 49,000 clones, with roughly 82% found just once. The receptor's source is a man aged 60 to 75 with urothelial cancer. This chain connects TRBV27 to TRBJ1-4, with D possibly TRBD1 on 5 matching bases. Sequenced material: PBMCs, taken around atezolizumab (anti-PD-L1) treatment. CDR3 sequence reads: CASSLQGRGEKLFF. CDR3 DNA: TGTGCCAGCAGTTTACAAGGGAGGGGCGAAAAACTGTTTTTT.